The 5 T cell receptor beta chains below all came from one sample that was sequenced in a study of beta chain features in type 1 diabetes. Expressed TCRB transcripts were sequenced after all isolated RNA was converted to cDNA. Some clones are missing from TCRdb's copy, which holds only in-frame ones; the method was immunoSEQ multiplex PCR. The data contain about 340,000 clones, roughly 8% of them seen just once; the ten biggest clones take up around 0.44%. The sequencing input was central memory CD4+ T cells from blood. These receptors were taken from a woman between 18 and 29 years old in good health.

This clone was observed many times. The V and J genes are TRBV4-2 and TRBJ1-1; D uncertain. The CDR3 runs to 13 residues. Trimming took 0 bases from V and 1 from J, leaving 3 bases between them. Germline CDR1 and CDR2: LGHNA and YNFKEQ. The CDR3 reads CASSQEKNTEAFF. The DNA for the CDR3 is TGTGCCAGCAGCCAAGAGAAGAACACTGAAGCTTTCTTT.

V is TRBV11-2 and J is TRBJ2-6; D tentatively reads TRBD1 or TRBD2 (5 bases each). Germline CDR1 and CDR2: SGHAT and FQNNGV. The length of the CDR3 is 18 residues. Trimming removed 1 base at V and 2 bases at J, with 15 bases between. The CDR3 region is CASSLVAGLATGANVLTF. CDR3 nucleotides: TGTGCCAGCAGCTTAGTCGCAGGGTTAGCGACTGGGGCCAACGTCCTGACTTTC.

This rearrangement joins TRBV5-4 to TRBJ2-5, with 11 bases that match TRBD2. Germline CDR1 SGHNT, CDR2 YYREEE (reference sequence). V lost 2 bases and J lost 4; bases outside the gene matches: 4. The CDR3 has 15 amino acids. For the CDR3, the DNA is TGTGCCAGCAGCTTCTCCCTAGCGGGAGGAGAGACCCAGTACTTC. Protein sequence: CASSFSLAGGETQYF.

The DNA for the CDR3 is TGTGCCAGCACCCGACAGGGCATCTATGGCTACACCTTC. Translating gives CASTRQGIYGYTF. The rearrangement joins TRBV10-3 to TRBJ1-2, with 7 bases lining up with TRBD1. The CDR3 totals 13 residues. Germline V gene data show CDR1 as ENHRY and CDR2 as SYGVKD. With V trimmed by 10 bases and J by 4 bases, 9 bases remained unmatched.

The gene calls are TRBV5-4 and TRBJ2-6, with D possibly TRBD2 on 5 matching bases. The V gene's germline CDR1 is SGHNT and CDR2 YYREEE (reference sequence). The ends were cut back, 4 bases at V and 1 base at J, with 9 bases in the middle. The length of the CDR3 is 15 residues. The CDR3 loop is CASSLTGSGANVLTF. The CDR3 nucleotides read TGTGCCAGCAGCCTAACGGGGTCTGGGGCCAACGTCCTGACTTTC.